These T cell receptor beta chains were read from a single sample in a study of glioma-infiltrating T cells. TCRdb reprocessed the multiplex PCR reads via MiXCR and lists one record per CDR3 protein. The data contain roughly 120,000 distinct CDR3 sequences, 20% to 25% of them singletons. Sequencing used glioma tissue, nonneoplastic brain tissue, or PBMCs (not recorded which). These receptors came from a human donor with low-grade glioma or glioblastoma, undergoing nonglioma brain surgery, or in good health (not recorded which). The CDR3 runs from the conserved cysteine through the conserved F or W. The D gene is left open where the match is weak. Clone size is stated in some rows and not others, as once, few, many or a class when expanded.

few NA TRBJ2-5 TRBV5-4 CASSLARTQETQYF TGTGCCAGCAGCTTGGCACGGACACAAGAGACCCAGTACTTC
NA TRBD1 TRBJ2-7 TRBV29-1 CSGLGQGEEQYF TGCAGCGGCCTGGGACAGGGCGAAGAGCAGTACTTC
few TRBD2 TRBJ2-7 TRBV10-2 CASFSGSSYEQYF TGCGCCAGCTTCAGCGGGAGCTCCTACGAGCAGTACTTC
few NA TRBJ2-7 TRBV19 CASSIIFGGYEQYF TGTGCCAGTAGTATCATTTTCGGAGGATACGAGCAGTACTTC
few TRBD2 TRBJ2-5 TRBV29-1 CSVEDLTAGGPETQYF TGCAGCGTTGAAGATCTTACAGCGGGAGGGCCGGAGACCCAGTACTTC
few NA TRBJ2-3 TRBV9 CASSVGVGHTDTQYF TGTGCCAGCAGCGTAGGTGTCGGCCACACAGATACGCAGTATTTT
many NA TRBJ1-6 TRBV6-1 CANRRENNSPLHF TGTGCCAACCGCAGAGAAAATAATTCACCCCTCCACTTT
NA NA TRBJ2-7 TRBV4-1 CASSLRGGARVSEQYF TGCGCCAGCAGCCTAAGGGGGGGCGCGCGAGTTTCCGAGCAGTACTTC
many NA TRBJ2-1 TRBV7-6 CASSYDTNNEQFF TGTGCCAGCAGCTATGACACCAACAATGAGCAGTTCTTC
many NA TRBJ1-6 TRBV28 CASSFRSGLSYNSPLHF TGTGCCAGCAGTTTTCGATCCGGGTTGTCCTATAATTCACCCCTCCACTTT
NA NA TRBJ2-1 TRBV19 CASTDPGGGPYNEQFF TGTGCCAGTACAGACCCAGGGGGGGGCCCCTACAATGAGCAGTTCTTC
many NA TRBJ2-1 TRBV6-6 CASSYGRSLYNEQFF TGTGCCAGCAGTTACGGGAGGTCCCTCTACAATGAGCAGTTCTTC
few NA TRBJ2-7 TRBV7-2 CASRLWASQAGEQYF TGTGCCAGCCGCTTATGGGCGTCGCAGGCGGGCGAGCAGTACTTC
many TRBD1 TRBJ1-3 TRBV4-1 CASSLRTGQRNTIYF TGCGCCAGCAGCCTGAGGACAGGGCAACGAAACACCATATATTTT
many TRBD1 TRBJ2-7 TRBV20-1 CSARDPQGAIYEQYF TGCAGTGCTAGAGATCCCCAGGGGGCGATTTACGAGCAGTACTTC
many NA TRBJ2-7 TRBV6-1 CASSSSTGWEVYF NA
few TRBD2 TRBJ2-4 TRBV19 CASSTSGTPDIQYF TGTGCCAGTAGTACCAGCGGGACGCCGGACATTCAGTACTTC
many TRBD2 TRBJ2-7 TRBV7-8 CASSPGTSSYEQYF TGTGCCAGCAGCCCCGGGACTAGCAGCTACGAGCAGTACTTC
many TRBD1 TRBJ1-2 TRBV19 CASSIQGVIYGYTF TGTGCCAGTAGTATCCAGGGGGTGATCTATGGCTACACCTTC
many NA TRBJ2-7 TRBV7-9 CASSLDAGQYF TGTGCCAGCAGCTTAGACGCAGGGCAGTACTTC
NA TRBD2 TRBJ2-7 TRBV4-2 CASSSDGSSGAYEQYF TGTGCCAGCAGCTCCGACGGGTCCAGCGGGGCCTACGAGCAGTACTTC
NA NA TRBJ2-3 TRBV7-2 CASSLAVNPVDTQYF TGTGCCAGCAGCTTAGCAGTCAACCCGGTAGATACGCAGTATTTT